This is a list of T cell receptor beta chains from one sample in a study of blood T cell repertoires in COVID-19. Libraries were prepared by immunoSEQ multiplex PCR; TCRdb keeps only in-frame clonotypes and omits some of them. The sample carries 100,000 to 150,000 clones, 75% to 90% recorded once. Source material: peripheral blood. These receptors all stem from a woman aged 80 or over with COVID-19, enrolled during active disease. CDR3s leave out the opening cysteine and the closing phenylalanine or tryptophan.

V gene | CDR3 protein
TRBV28 | ASSLLAGGGEQY
TRBV25-1 | ASSVTMNTEAF
TRBV19 | ASSTGWRGQKAKNIQY
TRBV7-8 | ASSLVLGQGAPYEQY
TRBV3-1/TRBV3-2 | ASSRREDEKLF
TRBV28 | ASSLSGLAGGNTGELF
TRBV27 | ASSSILAGVGEQY
TRBV27 | ASSSGQGSRGYT
TRBV28 | ASSPVGRTNNQPQH
TRBV5-4 | ASSPEAGKETQY
TRBV9 | ASSPQTGGAGYGYT
TRBV18 | ASSPGLADTQY
TRBV28 | ASSTTGLTYEQY
TRBV4-1 | ASSQEVVRDRNEQF
TRBV5-1 | ASSLGTGDYGYT
TRBV6-2/TRBV6-3 | ASSYGSPNQPQH
TRBV5-1 | ASSFLATLNEETQY
TRBV5-4 | ASKESGLETQY
TRBV27 | ASSPFLRAYEQY
TRBV19 | ASSSSGLYEQY
TRBV5-6 | ASSSGGETQY
TRBV7-2 | ASSPPGTRTGEQF
TRBV7-2 | ASSLAAGPSTDTQY
TRBV6-6 | AVKGLAGSYEQY
TRBV18 | ASSPAGNNSPLH
TRBV5-6 | ASSLGQKNSPLH
TRBV5-1 | ASRSLTDATNEKLF
TRBV15 | ATSRGTGAGANVLT
TRBV7-3 | ASSYDRESGELF
TRBV7-9 | ASSLYRDRNTGELF
TRBV10-3 | AISSQGVFNSGANVLT
TRBV7-2 | ASSVTSGQQF
TRBV6-6 | ASSGGTANT
TRBV6-2/TRBV6-3 | ASSSRGTLYEQY
TRBV2 | ASSEDGRRNEQF
TRBV12-3/TRBV12-4 | ASSQSYEQY
TRBV21-1 | ASSKADRLKGYEQY
TRBV10-3 | AISDRASGRNSYEQY
TRBV6-5 | ASAEQESSYEQY
TRBV5-1 | ASSLGTSYTGELF
TRBV7-2 | ASSSRQGDYGYT
TRBV28 | ASIPGTGVYEQY
TRBV14 | ASSQSAGSYEQY
TRBV20-1 | SASLRLADTDTQY
TRBV11-2 | ASSLGQYYEQY
TRBV19 | ASSSGLAGVDTQY
TRBV7-9 | ASSLVEYQPQH
TRBV12-5 | ASGLATGTGSLSGNTIY
TRBV7-9 | ASSPTGSGELF
TRBV6-5 | ATRGVVTLQETQY
TRBV5-6 | ASSPGTGGARFNPGELF
TRBV9 | ASSSRTGASNTEAF
TRBV18 | ASSPTTSNQPQH
TRBV28 | ASSYGAGGGEQY
TRBV28 | ASSPGQGAYEQY